The T cell receptor beta chain described here comes from a study of control samples from healthy donors and cancer patients. TCRdb's table, derived via immunoSEQ multiplex PCR, lists solely in-frame clones and lacks some. The sample consists of around 130,000 clones, around 90% of them appearing once. Germline loops: CDR1 GTSNPN, CDR2 SVGIG (reference sequence). This CDR3 has 15 residues. The V and J ends lost 5 bases and 0 bases, in that order; junction bases with no gene match: 6. The sequencing sample was made of blood. The chain uses TRBV30 and TRBJ1-1, with 10 bases that match TRBD1. The sequence came from a man aged 18 to 29 in good health. The CDR3 nucleotides read TGTGCCTGGGGGACAGGGGCAGGAGTGAACACTGAAGCTTTCTTT. It specifies CAWGTGAGVNTEAFF.